A selection of T cell receptor beta chains follows, all from one sample in a study of shared clonotypes between healthy human individuals. Profiled with immunoSEQ multiplex PCR; TCRdb holds only in-frame clones, not every one. The sample shows 2 million to 2.5 million clones, more than 80% of them seen only once. Sequenced: naive CD4+ T cells from PBMCs. The receptor set was obtained from a man aged 18 to 30 in good health. Some clones in this sample may be carry-over from other donors' samples. The CDR3 runs from the conserved cysteine through the conserved F or W. Fields, in order: CDR3 DNA, CDR3 protein, D gene, V gene, clone size, J gene. A D gene is named only where the DNA matches it firmly. Some rows have no size entry. The others give once, few or many, or a class for an expanded clone.

DNA: TGCGCCAGCAGCCGTGGTCTAGCGGGATGGGGTGAGCAGTTCTTC
CDR3: CASSRGLAGWGEQFF
D: TRBD2
V: TRBV4-1
size: .
J: TRBJ2-1

DNA: TGTGCCAGCAGGGGAAACTCCCCTCTTACCGGGGAGCTGTTTTTT
CDR3: CASRGNSPLTGELFF
D: .
V: TRBV2
size: .
J: TRBJ2-2

DNA: TGTGCCAGCAGCCCGGGCGGGTCAGGGGAGAATCAGCCCCAGCATTTT
CDR3: CASSPGGSGENQPQHF
D: .
V: TRBV5-4
size: .
J: TRBJ1-5

DNA: TGTGCCAGCAGTTCGATAGCGGGGGACACCTACAATGAGCAGTTCTTC
CDR3: CASSSIAGDTYNEQFF
D: TRBD2
V: TRBV28
size: .
J: TRBJ2-1

DNA: TGTGCCAGTACTAGGCTAGCGGAAGTCACAGATACGCAGTATTTT
CDR3: CASTRLAEVTDTQYF
D: TRBD2
V: TRBV19
size: .
J: TRBJ2-3

DNA: TGCGCCAGCAGCTTGGAACCACGCACCGGGGAGCTGTTTTTT
CDR3: CASSLEPRTGELFF
D: .
V: TRBV5-1
size: .
J: TRBJ2-2

DNA: TGTGCCAGCAGTGAACAAGCGGGAGGTGGCTACGAGCAGTACTTC
CDR3: CASSEQAGGGYEQYF
D: TRBD2
V: TRBV2
size: .
J: TRBJ2-7

DNA: TGTGCCAGCAGTTATGGACAGGAGGCAGATACGCAGTATTTT
CDR3: CASSYGQEADTQYF
D: TRBD1
V: TRBV6-1
size: .
J: TRBJ2-3

DNA: TGCGCCAGCAGCTTGTTCATTAGGGGGCAGACTGAAGCTTTCTTT
CDR3: CASSLFIRGQTEAFF
D: TRBD1
V: TRBV5-1
size: few
J: TRBJ1-1

DNA: TGTGCCAGTAGCGGGAGATTGTACGAGCAGTACTTC
CDR3: CASSGRLYEQYF
D: TRBD2
V: TRBV28
size: .
J: TRBJ2-7

DNA: TGTGCCAGCAGCTTAGCCCGACAGGGGTGGACTGAAGCTTTCTTT
CDR3: CASSLARQGWTEAFF
D: TRBD1
V: TRBV11-2
size: few
J: TRBJ1-1

DNA: TGTGCCAGCAGCTTGCAAGGGACAGGGCTATACGAGCAGTACTTC
CDR3: CASSLQGTGLYEQYF
D: TRBD1
V: TRBV5-5
size: .
J: TRBJ2-7

DNA: TGTGCCACCAGCAGAGCAAAGGGACTAGCGGATCCGAGCTCCTACGAGCAGTACTTC
CDR3: CATSRAKGLADPSSYEQYF
D: TRBD2
V: TRBV15
size: .
J: TRBJ2-7

DNA: TGCGCCAGCAGCTTGAGCAACCCGGCCTACAATGAGCAGTTCTTC
CDR3: CASSLSNPAYNEQFF
D: .
V: TRBV5-1
size: .
J: TRBJ2-1

DNA: TGTGCCAGCAGTCTAGCCGGGACAGGGATACAGCCCCAGCATTTT
CDR3: CASSLAGTGIQPQHF
D: TRBD1
V: TRBV6-6
size: once
J: TRBJ1-5

DNA: TGTGCCGGAGACGGGCAGGGGGGTTATGGCTACACCTTC
CDR3: CAGDGQGGYGYTF
D: TRBD1
V: TRBV30
size: .
J: TRBJ1-2

DNA: TGCGCCAGCAGAGTTTATATCCCCGGGGAGCTGTTTTTT
CDR3: CASRVYIPGELFF
D: .
V: TRBV5-1
size: .
J: TRBJ2-2

DNA: TGTGCCAGCAGTTACTACGTGGGGGGGCGAAGCTACACCTTC
CDR3: CASSYYVGGRSYTF
D: .
V: TRBV28
size: .
J: TRBJ1-2

DNA: TGTGCCAGCAGTTACGACAGGGATAGGATAAACTATGGCTACACCTTC
CDR3: CASSYDRDRINYGYTF
D: TRBD1
V: TRBV6-5
size: .
J: TRBJ1-2

DNA: TGTGCCAGCAGCTTAGTCCCCAGCGGGAGAAGCAATGAGCAGTTCTTC
CDR3: CASSLVPSGRSNEQFF
D: TRBD2
V: TRBV7-2
size: .
J: TRBJ2-1

DNA: TGTGCCAGCTCACTCGGGCAGGGCACTGAAGCTTTCTTT
CDR3: CASSLGQGTEAFF
D: .
V: TRBV18
size: few
J: TRBJ1-1

DNA: TGTGCCAGCAGCTTAAGTGCAACCCCCTACAATGAGCAGTTCTTC
CDR3: CASSLSATPYNEQFF
D: .
V: TRBV7-6
size: .
J: TRBJ2-1

DNA: TGTGCCACCAGCACTATGGGGGCAGATACGCAGTATTTT
CDR3: CATSTMGADTQYF
D: .
V: TRBV15
size: .
J: TRBJ2-3

DNA: TGTGCCAGCAGTAATCACCAGGGGGCGAAAGAGACCCAGTACTTC
CDR3: CASSNHQGAKETQYF
D: TRBD1
V: TRBV6-6
size: .
J: TRBJ2-5

DNA: TGTGCCAGCAGCTATCAGGGATACGAGCAGTACTTC
CDR3: CASSYQGYEQYF
D: .
V: TRBV5-6
size: .
J: TRBJ2-7

DNA: TGTGCCAGCAGTGAAGCTCCGTACGCGGGACCCTCCTTT
CDR3: CASSEAPYAGPSF
D: .
V: TRBV6-1
size: .
J: TRBJ1-4

DNA: TGTGCCAGCAGCCAGACAGATACGCAGTATTTT
CDR3: CASSQTDTQYF
D: .
V: TRBV7-2
size: .
J: TRBJ2-3

DNA: TGTGCCACCGGGGGGGAGACAGAGACCCAGTACTTC
CDR3: CATGGETETQYF
D: TRBD2
V: TRBV7-9
size: .
J: TRBJ2-5

DNA: TGTGCCAGCAGCTTACGTCGCTGGGGGGAAGGCACAGATACGCAGTATTTT
CDR3: CASSLRRWGEGTDTQYF
D: .
V: TRBV7-3
size: once
J: TRBJ2-3

DNA: TGCGCCAGCAGCCAAATAGCGGGGTCCTACGAGCAGTACTTC
CDR3: CASSQIAGSYEQYF
D: TRBD2
V: TRBV4-1
size: .
J: TRBJ2-7

DNA: TGTGCCAGCAGTGAAACCCACAGGGGCCACTACGGCTACACCTTC
CDR3: CASSETHRGHYGYTF
D: TRBD1
V: TRBV6-1
size: .
J: TRBJ1-2

DNA: TGTGCCAGCACTCGACAGGGGGCGGGGCAGCCCCAGCATTTT
CDR3: CASTRQGAGQPQHF
D: TRBD1
V: TRBV2
size: .
J: TRBJ1-5

DNA: TGCGCCAGCAGCCAGCGGGACAGGATACAAGAGACCCAGTACTTC
CDR3: CASSQRDRIQETQYF
D: TRBD1
V: TRBV4-1
size: once
J: TRBJ2-5

DNA: TGTGCCAGCAGCAGGCCGGGGGCCGTTAACTATGGCTACACCTTC
CDR3: CASSRPGAVNYGYTF
D: .
V: TRBV7-8
size: .
J: TRBJ1-2

DNA: TGCGCCAGCAGCCGCACGACTAGCGGGAGCTCCTCAGATACGCAGTATTTT
CDR3: CASSRTTSGSSSDTQYF
D: TRBD2
V: TRBV4-1
size: .
J: TRBJ2-3

DNA: TGTGCCTGGAGTCCTGGACAGGGCGGGGAAAAACTGTTTTTT
CDR3: CAWSPGQGGEKLFF
D: TRBD1
V: TRBV30
size: .
J: TRBJ1-4

DNA: TGTGCCAGCAGTTCTAGCGGACCTAGGGGCATTCAGTACTTC
CDR3: CASSSSGPRGIQYF
D: TRBD2
V: TRBV6-5
size: .
J: TRBJ2-4

DNA: TGCGCCAGCAGCCAAATCCCAGTTTGGGGGGGGTATTTAGCTTTCTTT
CDR3: CASSQIPVWGGYLAFF
D: .
V: TRBV4-1
size: .
J: TRBJ1-1

DNA: TGTGCCAGCAGCCCTCCCGGGACCCCGGGTCGCGGCTACACCTTC
CDR3: CASSPPGTPGRGYTF
D: .
V: TRBV7-9
size: .
J: TRBJ1-2

DNA: TGTGCCAGCAGCTTCTCCCCGGCGGGAAGCACAGATACGCAGTATTTT
CDR3: CASSFSPAGSTDTQYF
D: .
V: TRBV7-3
size: .
J: TRBJ2-3

DNA: TGTGCTAGTGGTTTGGTACTAGGGCAGGGTGGAGAGACCCAGTACTTC
CDR3: CASGLVLGQGGETQYF
D: .
V: TRBV12-5
size: .
J: TRBJ2-5

DNA: TGTGCCAGCAGCCCACGGAGGGGTGGAGGCGAGCAGTACTTC
CDR3: CASSPRRGGGEQYF
D: .
V: TRBV11-2
size: .
J: TRBJ2-7

DNA: TGCGCCAGCAGCCGGTCCGGGACGTCCTACGAGCAGTACTTC
CDR3: CASSRSGTSYEQYF
D: .
V: TRBV5-1
size: .
J: TRBJ2-7

DNA: TGCGCCAGCAGCTTAGCTCAGGGAGGAGCGCTCCAAGAGACCCAGTACTTC
CDR3: CASSLAQGGALQETQYF
D: .
V: TRBV5-1
size: .
J: TRBJ2-5

DNA: TGTGCCAGCAGCGGCGGGAGCCCCGTCTACAATGAGCAGTTCTTC
CDR3: CASSGGSPVYNEQFF
D: TRBD2
V: TRBV9
size: .
J: TRBJ2-1

DNA: TGTGCCAGCAGCTCAACAGGGACTGGCGGCTACACCTTC
CDR3: CASSSTGTGGYTF
D: .
V: TRBV7-9
size: .
J: TRBJ1-2

DNA: TGTGCCAGCAGTGAATCCGAAGGCAGGACAGGTTCCTACGAGCAGTACTTC
CDR3: CASSESEGRTGSYEQYF
D: TRBD1
V: TRBV25-1
size: .
J: TRBJ2-7

DNA: TGTGCCAGCAGCCCAAGGGGGAACTATGGCTACACCTTC
CDR3: CASSPRGNYGYTF
D: .
V: TRBV7-9
size: .
J: TRBJ1-2